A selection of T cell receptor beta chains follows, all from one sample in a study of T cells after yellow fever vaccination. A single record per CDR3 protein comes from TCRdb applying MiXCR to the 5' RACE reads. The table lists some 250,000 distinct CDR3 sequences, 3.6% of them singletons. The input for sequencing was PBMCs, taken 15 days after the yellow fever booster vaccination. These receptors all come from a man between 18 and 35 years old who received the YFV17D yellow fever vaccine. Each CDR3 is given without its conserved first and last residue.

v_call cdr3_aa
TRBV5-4 ASSITQRTDTQY
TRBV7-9 ASSLNTGGRAEAF
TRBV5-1 ASSTNRVEGYT
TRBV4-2 ASSQGDAEETQY
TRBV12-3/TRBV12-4 ASSFRTSGEKETQY
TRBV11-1 ASSLGETLHHNEQF
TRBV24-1 ATNDWTGTGTDTQY
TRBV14 ASSRSFGTGSGYT
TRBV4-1 ASSQDWGQETQY
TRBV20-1 SARADRSYEQY
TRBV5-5 ASSLRLQGASGELF
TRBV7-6 ASSPYPGQTREKLF
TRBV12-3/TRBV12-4 ASTESGGAADTQY
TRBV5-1 ASSATGGPYEQY
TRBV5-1 ASSLSTGGYEQY
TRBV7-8 ASSLEVTGEFYEQF
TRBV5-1 ASSASGTLRETQY
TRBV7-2 ASSLAKYGYT
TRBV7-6 ASSVTGFATQY
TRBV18 ASSGKGRSTEAF
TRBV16 ASSQTLNTEAF
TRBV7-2 ASSFSGGAWTDTQY
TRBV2 ASGLTGYTDTQY
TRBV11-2 ASSPAPNYEQY
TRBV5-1 ASSFGQAEGEQF
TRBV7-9 ASSAGTGAPLAHEQY
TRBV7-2 ASSLDRNRAF
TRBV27 ASSKSPRAGRGNQPQH
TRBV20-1 SARGLIGLYEQY